The TCR beta chain described here comes from a study of control samples from healthy donors and cancer patients. Sequencing was performed with immunoSEQ multiplex PCR; in TCRdb, only in-frame clones are kept and a portion is missing. This table holds about 110,000 clones, approximately 87% found once. This clone has only one observation. Germline V lookup: CDR1 SGHRS, CDR2 YFSETQ. V lost 1 base and J lost 6, with 10 bases in between. There are 13 residues in the CDR3. V gene TRBV5-1 combines with J gene TRBJ1-2; TRBD1 might be the D (6 bases). This receptor was identified in a woman aged 55-75 years with lung cancer. Sequenced: PBMCs. The CDR3 here is CASSLQGTDGYTF. The CDR3 DNA sequence: TGCGCCAGCAGCTTGCAGGGGACGGATGGCTACACCTTC.